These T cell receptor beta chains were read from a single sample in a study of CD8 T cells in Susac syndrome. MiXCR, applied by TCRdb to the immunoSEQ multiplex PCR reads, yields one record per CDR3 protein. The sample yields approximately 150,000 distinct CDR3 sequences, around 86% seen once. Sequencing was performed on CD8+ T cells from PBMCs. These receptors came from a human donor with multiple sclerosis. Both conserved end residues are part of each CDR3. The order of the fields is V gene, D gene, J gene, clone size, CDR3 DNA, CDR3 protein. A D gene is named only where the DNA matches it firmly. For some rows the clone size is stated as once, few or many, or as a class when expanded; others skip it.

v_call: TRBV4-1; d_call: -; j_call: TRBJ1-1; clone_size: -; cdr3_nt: TGCGCCAGCAGCCTAACTTACGGGATGGAGAACACTGAAGCTTTCTTT; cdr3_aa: CASSLTYGMENTEAFF
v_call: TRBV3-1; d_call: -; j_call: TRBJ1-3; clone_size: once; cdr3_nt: TGTGCCAGCAGCCAAGATATTGCGGCTGTATCTGGAAACACCATATATTTT; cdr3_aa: CASSQDIAAVSGNTIYF
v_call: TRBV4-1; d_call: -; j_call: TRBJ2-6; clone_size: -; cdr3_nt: TGCGCCAGCAGCCAAGGGGGGGCCAACGTCCTGACTTTC; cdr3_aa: CASSQGGANVLTF
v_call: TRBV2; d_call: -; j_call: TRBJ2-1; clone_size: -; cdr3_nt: TGTGCCGGTAGCGGTCTGAGCTTTTCCTACAATGAGCAGTTCTTC; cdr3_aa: CAGSGLSFSYNEQFF
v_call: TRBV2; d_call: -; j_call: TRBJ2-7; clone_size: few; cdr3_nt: TGTGCCAGCAGTGTCCCCCGTCCTCCTGTCGGAAGCTCCTACGAGCAGTACTTC; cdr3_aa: CASSVPRPPVGSSYEQYF
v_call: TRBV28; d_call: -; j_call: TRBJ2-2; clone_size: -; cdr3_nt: TGTGCCAGCAGTCCTCCCTGGTCCTACACCACCGGGGAGCTGTTTTTT; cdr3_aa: CASSPPWSYTTGELFF
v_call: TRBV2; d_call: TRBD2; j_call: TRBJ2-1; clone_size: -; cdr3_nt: TGTGCCAGCAGTCCGATTCTAGCGGACCTTGTCGATGAGCAGTTCTTC; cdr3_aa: CASSPILADLVDEQFF
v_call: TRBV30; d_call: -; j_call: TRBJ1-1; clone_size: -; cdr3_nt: TGTGCCTGGAGTGCAACCCGGAATCTGCCTGGAGCTTTCTTT; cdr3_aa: CAWSATRNLPGAFF
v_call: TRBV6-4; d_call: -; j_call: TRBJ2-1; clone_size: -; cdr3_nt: TGTGCCAGCAGTTCTTCCGCGGGTTACAATGAGCAGTTCTTC; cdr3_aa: CASSSSAGYNEQFF
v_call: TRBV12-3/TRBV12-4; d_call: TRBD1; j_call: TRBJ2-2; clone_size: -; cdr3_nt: TGTGCCAGCAGTTTAGGGACAGGGGTTAACACCGGGGAGCTGTTTTTT; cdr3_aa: CASSLGTGVNTGELFF
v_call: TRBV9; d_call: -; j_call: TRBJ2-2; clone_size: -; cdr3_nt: TGTGCCAGCAGCGTCGGGGGCGGCACCGGGGAGCTGTTTTTT; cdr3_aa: CASSVGGGTGELFF
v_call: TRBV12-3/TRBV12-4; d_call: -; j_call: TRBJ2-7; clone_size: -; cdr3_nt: TGTGCCAGCAGTTTCGGGGAGACCTACGAGCAGTACTTC; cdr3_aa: CASSFGETYEQYF
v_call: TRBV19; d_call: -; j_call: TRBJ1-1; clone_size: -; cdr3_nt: TGTGCCAGTAGTCCCCGGACAGCTCCAAACACTGAAGCTTTCTTT; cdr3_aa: CASSPRTAPNTEAFF
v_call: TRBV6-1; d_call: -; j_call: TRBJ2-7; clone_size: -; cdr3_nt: TGTGCCAGCAGCCCGCGGAACCAAGCCTACGAGCAGTACTTC; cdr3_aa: CASSPRNQAYEQYF
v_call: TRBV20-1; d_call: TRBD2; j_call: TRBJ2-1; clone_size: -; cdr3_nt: TGCAGTGCTAGAGATTACACTAGCGGATACAATGAGCAGTTCTTC; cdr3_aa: CSARDYTSGYNEQFF
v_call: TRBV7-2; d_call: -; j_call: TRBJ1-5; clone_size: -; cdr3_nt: TGTGCCAGCAGCTTAGTCGGCGGAAGTATGAGCAATCAGCCCCAGCATTTT; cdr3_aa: CASSLVGGSMSNQPQHF
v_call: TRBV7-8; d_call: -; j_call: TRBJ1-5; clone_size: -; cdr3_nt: TGTGCCAGCAGCTTAGATCTCGGCAATCAGCCCCAGCATTTT; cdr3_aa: CASSLDLGNQPQHF
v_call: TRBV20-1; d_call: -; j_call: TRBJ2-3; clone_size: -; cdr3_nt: TGCAGTGCTAGAGAACAAGACGTTGGAGGCCCAGATACGCAGTATTTT; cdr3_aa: CSAREQDVGGPDTQYF
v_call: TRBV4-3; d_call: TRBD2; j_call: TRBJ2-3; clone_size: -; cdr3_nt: TGCGCCAGCAGCCACTCCGGGACTAGTGTTACGCAGTATTTT; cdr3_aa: CASSHSGTSVTQYF
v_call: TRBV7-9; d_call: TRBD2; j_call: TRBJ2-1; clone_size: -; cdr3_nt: TGTGCCAGCAGTTCCCAGCGGGGGTCGTCCTACAATGAGCAGTTCTTC; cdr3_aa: CASSSQRGSSYNEQFF
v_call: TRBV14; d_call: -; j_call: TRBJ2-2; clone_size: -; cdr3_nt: TGTGCCAGCAGCCCCGCGGGTATAACCCCCGGGGAGCTGTTTTTT; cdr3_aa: CASSPAGITPGELFF
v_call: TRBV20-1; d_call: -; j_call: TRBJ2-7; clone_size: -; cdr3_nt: TGCAGTGCGAGACTCGTTAGCTCCTACGAGCAGTACTTC; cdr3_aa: CSARLVSSYEQYF
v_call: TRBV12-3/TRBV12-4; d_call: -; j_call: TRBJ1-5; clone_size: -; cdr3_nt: TGTGCCAGCAGTATCCAGGGGTCGGGCAATCAGCCCCAGCATTTT; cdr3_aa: CASSIQGSGNQPQHF
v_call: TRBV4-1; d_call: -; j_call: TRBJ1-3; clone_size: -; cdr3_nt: TGCGCCAGCAGCTATGGGACGGACACCTCTGGAAACACCATATATTTT; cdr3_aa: CASSYGTDTSGNTIYF
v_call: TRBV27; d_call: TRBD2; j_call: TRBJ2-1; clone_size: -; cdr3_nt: TGTGCCAGCACCCTGTCGGGAGGGGATTACAATGAGCAGTTCTTC; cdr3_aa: CASTLSGGDYNEQFF
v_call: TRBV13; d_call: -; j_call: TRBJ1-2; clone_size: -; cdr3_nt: TGTGCCAGCAGCTTAGGCCGACAGGCTCATAGTGACTATGGCTACACCTTC; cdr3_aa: CASSLGRQAHSDYGYTF
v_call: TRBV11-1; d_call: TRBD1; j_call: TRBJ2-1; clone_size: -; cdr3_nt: TGTGCCAGCAGCTCTACTGGACAGGGTCTTTACAATGAGCAGTTCTTC; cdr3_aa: CASSSTGQGLYNEQFF
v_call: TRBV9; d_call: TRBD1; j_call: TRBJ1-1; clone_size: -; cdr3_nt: TGTGCCAGCAGCGTACCGGGACAGGGGACGGGGGCTTTCTTT; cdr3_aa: CASSVPGQGTGAFF
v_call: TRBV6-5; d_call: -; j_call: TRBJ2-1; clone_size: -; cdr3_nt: TGTGCCAGCAGTTACTTGGGGGAGAACAATGAGCAGTTCTTC; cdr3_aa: CASSYLGENNEQFF
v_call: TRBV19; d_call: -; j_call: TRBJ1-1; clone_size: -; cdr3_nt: TGTGCCAGTAGCCTAACACCAATACAGAACACTGAAGCTTTCTTT; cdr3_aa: CASSLTPIQNTEAFF
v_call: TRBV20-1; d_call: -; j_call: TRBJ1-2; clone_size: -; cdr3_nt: TGCAGTGCTAGAGATTTGACGGGGACCCTAGGAAATTTTGGCTACACCTTC; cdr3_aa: CSARDLTGTLGNFGYTF
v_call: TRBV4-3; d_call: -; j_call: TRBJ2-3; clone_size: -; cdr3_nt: TGCGCCAGCAGCCAAGATCGTGGGCCAGGGACAGATACGCAGTATTTT; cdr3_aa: CASSQDRGPGTDTQYF